The present T cell receptor beta chain was sequenced within a study of cytomegalovirus exposure and HLA in healthy donors. The wider study: Clustering assigned about 76% of the approximately 390 genotyped donors to the Caucasian-associated ancestry cluster.

About this clone: Antigen specificity is unknown.

V shed 5 bases and J shed 7 bases, with 8 bases lying between them. The CDR3 loop spans 11 amino acids. Germline-derived CDR1 and CDR2 are SNHLY and FYNNEI. The PCR contained 60 Vbeta and 13 Jbeta primers. Assay used: immunoSEQ multiplex PCR; TCRdb lists only in-frame clones, some missing. The sample yields tens of thousands of clones, roughly 63% seen once. Findings and caveats of the study: Later, TCR association rates were found to vary by HLA locus, highest for DRB1 and lowest for HLA-C. A prior analysis recorded that most TCR beta V segments were productive about 90% or about 30% of the time. In vitro data verified a few CMV-associated chains as specific for CMV antigens.

The TCR was taken from a woman between 50 and 59 years old in good health and CMV-seropositive. Sequenced sample: PBMCs. The chain uses TRBV2 and TRBJ1-2; D unclear. The CDR3 region is CASSIQVGYTF. CDR3 in DNA: TGTGCCAGCAGTATCCAGGTTGGCTACACCTTC.